The 14 T cell receptor beta chains below all came from one sample that was sequenced in a study of blood T cell repertoires in COVID-19. Repertoires were generated with immunoSEQ multiplex PCR, while TCRdb's copy carries only in-frame clones and drops some. Of about 140,000 clones in the sample, 75% to 85% were seen once. Sequences were obtained from peripheral blood. The receptors shown here come from a woman of 80 years or more with active or convalescent COVID-19.

The chain couples TRBV2 to TRBJ1-4; the D gene is possibly TRBD1 (5 bases). Trimming pared 3 bases from V and 8 bases from J, leaving 10 bases between. The CDR3 runs to 13 residues. Germline CDR1 is SNHLY and CDR2 is FYNNEI. CDR3 in amino acids: CASSDREGEKLFF. In nucleotides, the CDR3 is TGTGCCAGCAGTGACAGGGAGGGAGAAAAACTGTTTTTT. The full variable domain, with the rest looked up from reference TRBV2 and TRBJ1-4, is EPEVTQTPSHQVTQMGQEVILRCVPISNHLYFYWYRQILGQKVEFLVSFYNNEISEKSEIFDDQFSVERPDGSNFTLKIRSTKLEDSAMYFCASSDREGEKLFFGSGTQLSVL.

The chain employs TRBV28 and TRBJ2-5, with TRBD2 matching 9 bases. Losses at the gene ends were 4 bases for V and 6 bases for J; bases not matched to a gene: 9. Germline V gene lookup returns CDR1 MDHEN and CDR2 SYDVKM. The CDR3 extends over 15 amino acids. CDR3 sequence reads: CASSSFSGGVKTQYF. The CDR3 region has the DNA TGTGCCAGCAGTTCCTTTAGCGGGGGCGTTAAGACCCAGTACTTC.

This clone was seen just once. The chain recombines TRBV14 with TRBJ2-1; 8 bases are shared with TRBD1. V shed 6 bases, J shed 9 bases, and the junction held 13 bases outside the gene matches. Germline CDR1 and CDR2: SGHDN and FVKESK. This CDR3 has 15 residues. For the CDR3, the DNA is TGTGCCAGCAGTCGGACAGGGTTCAGTTCGGGTGAGCAGTTCTTC. It yields the protein CASSRTGFSSGEQFF.

This chain uses TRBV5-1 with TRBJ2-5, with D maybe TRBD2 (6 bases). Trimming cost V 4 bases and J 2 bases, with 12 bases left between them. CDR1 SGHRS and CDR2 YFSETQ come from the germline V gene. The length of the CDR3 is 14 residues. The CDR3 loop reads CASSLGGIQETQYF. CDR3 coding DNA: TGCGCCAGCAGCCTCGGGGGTATTCAAGAGACCCAGTACTTC.

The V gene is TRBV11-1, the J gene TRBJ1-1, with D tentatively TRBD1 (6 bases). V was clipped by 5 bases and J by 2 bases, with 9 bases between them. The germline V gene has CDR1 SGHAT and CDR2 FQDESV (reference sequence). The CDR3 contains 13 residues. The CDR3, as DNA: TGTGCCAGCAGCCAACAGGGAAACACTGAAGCTTTCTTT. Protein: CASSQQGNTEAFF. Based on the CDR3 plus reference TRBV11-1 and TRBJ1-1, the full variable domain is EAEVAQSPRYKITEKSQAVAFWCDPISGHATLYWYRQILGQGPELLVQFQDESVVDDSQLPKDRFSAERLKGVDSTLKIQPAELGDSAMYLCASSQQGNTEAFFGQGTRLTVV.

The rearrangement joins TRBV23-1 to TRBJ2-7; 7 bases agree with TRBD1. TRBV23-1 counts as an open reading frame of uncertain function. The CDR3 spans 16 residues. The V segment lost 4 bases and the J segment 4 bases; nucleotides outside the gene matches: 13. DNA for the CDR3: TGCGCCAGCAGTCTAAGACAGGGTTCGTATCTTTACGAGCAGTACTTC. Translation: CASSLRQGSYLYEQYF.

The chain employs TRBV6-2 or TRBV6-3 and TRBJ1-5; D gene ambiguous. The germline CDR1 and CDR2 sequences are MNHEY and SVGEGT. The V and J ends lost 0 bases and 8 bases respectively, with 5 bases between them. There are 12 residues in the CDR3. As DNA, the CDR3 is TGTGCCAGCAGTTACTCCAACAAGCCCCAGCATTTT. It encodes CASSYSNKPQHF.

This chain connects TRBV5-1 to TRBJ1-6; possible D gene TRBD1, 6 bases. Germline loops: CDR1 SGHRS, CDR2 YFSETQ. The V end was cut by 4 bases, the J end by 0 bases, with 11 bases between. This CDR3 is built from 16 residues. This chain's CDR3 is CASSQTQGSYNSPLHF. The CDR3, as DNA: TGCGCCAGCAGCCAGACACAGGGCTCCTATAATTCACCCCTCCACTTT. The full variable domain, rest sourced from reference TRBV5-1 and TRBJ1-6, is KAGVTQTPRYLIKTRGQQVTLSCSPISGHRSVSWYQQTPGQGLQFLFEYFSETQRNKGNFPGRFSGRQFSNSRSEMNVSTLELGDSALYLCASSQTQGSYNSPLHFGNGTRLTVT.

This rearrangement joins TRBV4-1 to TRBJ2-2; D might be TRBD2 (5 bases). The CDR3 runs to 16 residues. V lost 1 base and J lost 0, with 9 bases in between. Germline lookup yields CDR1 MGHRA and CDR2 YSYEKL. CDR3 protein: CASSQVATANTGELFF. CDR3 coding DNA: TGCGCCAGCAGCCAAGTAGCGACTGCGAACACCGGGGAGCTGTTTTTT.

The chain is built from TRBV3-1 (or the pseudogene TRBV3-2) and TRBJ2-1; TRBD2 aligns across 10 bases. There are 16 residues in the CDR3. Germline V gene sequence: CDR1 LGHDT, CDR2 YNNKEL (reference sequence). V shed 1 base and J 8 bases; nucleotides not matched to a gene: 8. CDR3 in DNA: TGTGCCAGCAGCCAAGGCTTAACTAGCGGGGCCCATGAGCAGTTCTTC. Its translation: CASSQGLTSGAHEQFF.

The chain joins TRBV3-1 (or the pseudogene TRBV3-2) to TRBJ1-2; 12 bases align to TRBD1. Unmatched junction bases numbered 12, after V lost 2 bases and J lost 8 bases. The CDR3 totals 17 residues. Per the germline V gene, CDR1 is LGHDT and CDR2 is YNNKEL (reference sequence). The CDR3 reads CASSQPPGQGAIRGYTF. CDR3 nucleotide sequence: TGTGCCAGCAGCCAACCACCGGGACAGGGGGCGATAAGAGGCTACACCTTC.

The V gene is TRBV6-2 or TRBV6-3, the J gene TRBJ2-3; possibly TRBD2 for D (6 bases). This CDR3 is built from 16 residues. The V gene lost 3 bases and the J gene lost 5 bases, with 18 bases spanning the gap. Per germline, CDR1 MNHEY and CDR2 SVGEGT. This chain's CDR3 is CASSYFPGGRGDTQYF. CDR3 DNA: TGTGCCAGCAGTTATTTCCCCGGGGGACGCGGAGATACGCAGTATTTT.

The CDR3 nucleotides read TGTGCCAGCAGCTTGCCGGGACAGGGGGCAAATGAGCAGTTCTTC. The encoded protein is CASSLPGQGANEQFF. The chain is built from TRBV5-6 and TRBJ2-1; the match to TRBD1 covers 12 bases. Losses at the gene ends were 1 base for V and 7 bases for J; bases not matched to a gene: 3. CDR1 and CDR2 (germline): SGHDT, YYEEEE. The CDR3 length is 15 residues.

The chain joins TRBV11-2 to TRBJ1-4, with TRBD1 matching over 8 bases. The CDR3 is made up of 14 amino acids. J lost 4 bases, V lost 5 bases, and 3 bases had no gene match. From germline, CDR1 is SGHAT and CDR2 FQNNGV. The CDR3 DNA sequence: TGTGCCAGCAGCGGACAGGGTGGTAATGAAAAACTGTTTTTT. Protein sequence: CASSGQGGNEKLFF.